A few counts support the clone carrying this T cell receptor beta chain. Antigen: not known. In all sorted populations, purity surpassed 98%. Of the isolated RNA, all was reverse transcribed, and so the sequenced material was expressed TCRB transcripts. Clones were read by immunoSEQ multiplex PCR, and TCRdb kept only the in-frame ones, dropping some. The sample carries under 350,000 clones, 13% to 15% recorded once. Germline assignment: CDR1 SGHTA and CDR2 FQGNSA. V lost 2 bases and J 3 bases, leaving 11 bases between the germline ends. The CDR3 runs 14 residues. The data were taken from a study of beta chain features in type 1 diabetes. Overall study results and limits: Type 1 diabetes patients had TCRB CDR3s that were shorter (moderately but significantly so) in all four CD4+ subsets.

The TCR sequence derives from a man between 25 and 39 years old with type 1 diabetes. The V call is TRBV7-2, the J call TRBJ2-7; a weak D match, TRBD2 (5 bases). The sequenced sample was naive CD4+ T cells from blood. This CDR3 is CASSLRLAGYEQYF. The CDR3 DNA reads as TGTGCCAGCAGCTTACGTCTAGCAGGCTACGAGCAGTACTTC. The full variable domain, in which reference TRBV7-2 and TRBJ2-7 provide the parts outside the CDR3, is GAGVSQSPSNKVTEKGKDVELRCDPISGHTALYWYRQSLGQGLEFLIYFQGNSAPDKSGLPSDRFSAERTGGSVSTLTIQRTQQEDSAVYLCASSLRLAGYEQYFGPGTRLTVT.